A selection of T cell receptor beta chains follows, all from one sample in a study of somatic mutations in cytotoxic T cells in rheumatoid arthritis. Generated by immunoSEQ multiplex PCR, the TCRdb table keeps only in-frame clones and is missing some. The sample includes roughly 30,000 clones, around 87% of them seen just once. Sample: CD8+ T cells sorted from blood. Receptors originate from an adult with rheumatoid arthritis. Each CDR3 is given with its conserved first and last residue. Fields, in order: V gene, clone size, J gene, D gene, CDR3 DNA, CDR3 protein. A D gene is named only where the DNA matches it firmly. Size is omitted from some rows. Given values are once, few, many or a class for expanded clones.

>TRBV29-1|few|TRBJ1-1|-
TGCAGCGTTGAGGTCCCCTTGGGAACTGAAGCTTTCTTT
CSVEVPLGTEAFF
>TRBV7-6|-|TRBJ2-1|TRBD2
TGTGCCAGCAGCTCATCTAGCGGATCCTACAATGAGCAGTTCTTC
CASSSSSGSYNEQFF
>TRBV5-1|-|TRBJ1-1|-
TGCGCCAGCAGCTTGCTCGGGAACACTGAAGCTTTCTTT
CASSLLGNTEAFF
>TRBV7-3|-|TRBJ2-1|-
TGTGCCAGCAGCTTAACAGGGCAGAAACCCTACAATGAGCAGTTCTTC
CASSLTGQKPYNEQFF
>TRBV7-6|-|TRBJ2-7|-
TGTGCCAGCAGCGAAGGGGTTCCCCCCTACGAGCAGTACTTC
CASSEGVPPYEQYF
>TRBV5-1|-|TRBJ2-7|-
TGCGCCAGCAGCTTGGTTGGGGGGTCCTACGAGCAGTACTTC
CASSLVGGSYEQYF
>TRBV4-1|-|TRBJ1-5|TRBD1
TGCGCCAGCAGCCATCGGACAGGGGAACTTCAGCCCCAGCATTTT
CASSHRTGELQPQHF
>TRBV5-1|-|TRBJ2-7|-
TGCGCCAGCAGTGTCGGACTCTCCTACGAGCAGTACTTC
CASSVGLSYEQYF
>TRBV6-1|once|TRBJ2-3|TRBD2
TGTGCCAGCAGTGAGATGATGGGGGAGGGCCGGGATACGCAGTATTTT
CASSEMMGEGRDTQYF
>TRBV6-5|-|TRBJ2-1|-
TGTGCCAGCAGTTACCTAGGGGAGCAGTTCTTC
CASSYLGEQFF
>TRBV29-1|-|TRBJ1-1|-
TGCAGCGTGATACAGGGAGGGCACACTGAAGCTTTCTTT
CSVIQGGHTEAFF
>TRBV9|-|TRBJ1-2|TRBD1
TGTGCCAGCAGCCCGGAGGGGGCACTCTATGGCTACACCTTC
CASSPEGALYGYTF
>TRBV19|-|TRBJ1-1|TRBD1
TGTGCCAGTAGTATAGTCACAGGGGGGTCTGAAGCTTTCTTT
CASSIVTGGSEAFF
>TRBV7-9|-|TRBJ2-2|TRBD2
TGTGCCAGCAGCAGTCTAACTAGCGGGGGGCACGGGGAGCTGTTTTTT
CASSSLTSGGHGELFF
>TRBV2|-|TRBJ2-3|-
TGTGCCAGCAGTGACTCGTCTAGCACAGATACGCAGTATTTT
CASSDSSSTDTQYF
>TRBV27|-|TRBJ2-7|-
TGTGCCAGCAGTTCCCTCGGACAAGCCTACGAGCAGTACTTC
CASSSLGQAYEQYF
>TRBV19|-|TRBJ1-4|-
TGTGCCAGTAGTATAGGGAGATCTAATGAAAAACTGTTTTTT
CASSIGRSNEKLFF
>TRBV19|-|TRBJ1-5|-
TGTGCCAGTAGTGTGAATACTAATCAGCCCCAGCATTTT
CASSVNTNQPQHF
>TRBV7-9|-|TRBJ1-5|-
TGTGCCAGCAGCCAAGGCGGGGCAGGAGCTAGCAATCAGCCCCAGCATTTT
CASSQGGAGASNQPQHF
>TRBV11-1|-|TRBJ2-3|-
TGTGCCAGCAGCTTTAGGATTGATACGCAGTATTTT
CASSFRIDTQYF
>TRBV2|few|TRBJ2-7|TRBD2
TGTGCCAGCAGCGAGGGACTAGCGAGCTCCTACGAGCAGTACTTC
CASSEGLASSYEQYF
>TRBV4-1|-|TRBJ1-1|-
TGCGCCAGCAGCCAAGAAAACAGTCACATTAACACTGAAGCTTTCTTT
CASSQENSHINTEAFF
>TRBV7-9|-|TRBJ2-7|TRBD1
TGTGCCAGCAGCCCCTTGGGGACAGGAGTCTACGAGCAGTACTTC
CASSPLGTGVYEQYF
>TRBV4-1|-|TRBJ2-3|TRBD2
TGCGCCAGCAGTCTGGGACTAGCGGGGACAGATACGCAGTATTTT
CASSLGLAGTDTQYF
>TRBV9|few|TRBJ1-1|-
TGTGCCAGCAGCCTCGGAATGGACACTGAAGCTTTCTTT
CASSLGMDTEAFF
>TRBV4-1|-|TRBJ2-2|-
TGCGCCAGCAGCCCCCTGGGAGGCCGGCTGCTGTTTTTT
CASSPLGGRLLFF
>TRBV30|-|TRBJ2-1|TRBD2
TGTGCCTGGTCATTAGCGGGGACCAATGAGCAGTTCTTC
CAWSLAGTNEQFF
>TRBV2|-|TRBJ1-4|-
TGTGCCAGCAGTCTGAGGCGGGGCGTCGAAAAACTGTTTTTT
CASSLRRGVEKLFF
>TRBV6-4|-|TRBJ1-5|-
TGTGCCAGCTCCCCGGACAGCAATCAGCCCCAGCATTTT
CASSPDSNQPQHF
>TRBV7-8|-|TRBJ2-7|-
TGTGCCAGCAGCAACGCCTACGAGCAGTACTTC
CASSNAYEQYF
>TRBV6-1|-|TRBJ2-7|TRBD2
TGTGCCAGCCTCGGACTAGCGGCCTACGAGCAGTACTTC
CASLGLAAYEQYF
>TRBV6-5|-|TRBJ2-7|-
TGTGCCAGCAGCCTCGGGACGGCCACCGAGCAGTACTTC
CASSLGTATEQYF
>TRBV4-1|-|TRBJ2-7|TRBD2
TGCGCCAGCAGCCAAACTAGCGGGGGTCACGAGCAGTACTTC
CASSQTSGGHEQYF
>TRBV28|-|TRBJ2-7|-
TGTGCCAGCAGTTCCCGGGGGATAGACGAGCAGTACTTC
CASSSRGIDEQYF
>TRBV5-6|-|TRBJ2-1|-
TGTGCCAGCAGCTTGTCCGTAGGGGTGCGGATAAACAATGAGCAGTTCTTC
CASSLSVGVRINNEQFF
>TRBV13|-|TRBJ2-1|TRBD2
TGTGCCAGCAGCTTTTCCGAACTAGCGGGGGGTTTTGAGCAGTTCTTC
CASSFSELAGGFEQFF
>TRBV2|-|TRBJ2-1|TRBD2
TGTGCCAGCAGTGAAAGCGCGGGAGCATACAATGAGCAGTTCTTC
CASSESAGAYNEQFF
>TRBV9|-|TRBJ2-5|-
TGTGCCAGCAGCGTAGGGACGCTACTTCGGGAGACCCAGTACTTC
CASSVGTLLRETQYF
>TRBV6-6|-|TRBJ2-1|TRBD2
TGTGCCAGCAGCCACCTGTTAGCGGGACCGGGGATCGAGCAGTTCTTC
CASSHLLAGPGIEQFF
>TRBV4-2|-|TRBJ2-7|TRBD1
TGTGCCAGCAGCCAACTGGAGGGACAGGGAAATTACGAGCAGTACTTC
CASSQLEGQGNYEQYF
>TRBV4-1|-|TRBJ2-2|TRBD2
TGCGCCAGCAGTCCTACTAGCGGGAGAACGGGCGGGGAGCTGTTTTTT
CASSPTSGRTGGELFF